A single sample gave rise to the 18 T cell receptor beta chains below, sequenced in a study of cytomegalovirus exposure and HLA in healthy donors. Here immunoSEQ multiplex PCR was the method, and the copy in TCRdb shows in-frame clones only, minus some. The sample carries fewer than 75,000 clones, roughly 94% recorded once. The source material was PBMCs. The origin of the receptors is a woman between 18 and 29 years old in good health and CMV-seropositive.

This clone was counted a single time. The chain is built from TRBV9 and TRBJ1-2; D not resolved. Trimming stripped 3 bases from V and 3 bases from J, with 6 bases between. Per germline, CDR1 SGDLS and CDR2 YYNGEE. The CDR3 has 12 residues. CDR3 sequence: CASSGTDYGYTF. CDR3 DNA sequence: TGTGCCAGCAGCGGAACAGACTATGGCTACACCTTC. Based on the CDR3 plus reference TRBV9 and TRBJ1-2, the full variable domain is DSGVTQTPKHLITATGQRVTLRCSPRSGDLSVYWYQQSLDQGLQFLIQYYNGEERAKGNILERFSAQQFPDLHSELNLSSLELGDSALYFCASSGTDYGYTFGSGTRLTVV.

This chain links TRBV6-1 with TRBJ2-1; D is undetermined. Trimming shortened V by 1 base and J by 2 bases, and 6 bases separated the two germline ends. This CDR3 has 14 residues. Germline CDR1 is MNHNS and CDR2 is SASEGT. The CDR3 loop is CASSEGSPYNEQFF. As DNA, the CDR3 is TGTGCCAGCAGTGAAGGGAGTCCCTACAATGAGCAGTTCTTC.

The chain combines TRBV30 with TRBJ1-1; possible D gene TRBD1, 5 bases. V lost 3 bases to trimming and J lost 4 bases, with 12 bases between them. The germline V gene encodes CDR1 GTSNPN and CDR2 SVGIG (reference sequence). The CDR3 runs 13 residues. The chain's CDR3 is CAWSGGWGTEAFF. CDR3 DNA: TGTGCCTGGAGCGGGGGTTGGGGCACTGAAGCTTTCTTT.

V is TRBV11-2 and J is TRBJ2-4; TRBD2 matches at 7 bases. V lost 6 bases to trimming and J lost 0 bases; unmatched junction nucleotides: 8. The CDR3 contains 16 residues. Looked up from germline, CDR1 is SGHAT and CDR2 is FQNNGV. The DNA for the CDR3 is TGTGCCAGCAGAATTCCGGGAGGAACAGCCAAAAACATTCAGTACTTC. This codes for CASRIPGGTAKNIQYF. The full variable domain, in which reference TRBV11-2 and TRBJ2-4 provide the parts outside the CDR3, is EAGVAQSPRYKIIEKRQSVAFWCNPISGHATLYWYQQILGQGPKLLIQFQNNGVVDDSQLPKDRFSAERLKGVDSTLKIQPAKLEDSAVYLCASRIPGGTAKNIQYFGAGTRLSVL.

The CDR3 here is CASSQGRNEQFF. CDR3 DNA: TGCGCCAGCAGCCAGGGCAGAAATGAGCAGTTCTTC. The V call is TRBV4-1, the J call TRBJ2-1; D ambiguous. The CDR3 is 12 amino acids. Trimming cost V 3 bases and J 7 bases, with 7 bases left between them. Germline loops: CDR1 MGHRA, CDR2 YSYEKL.

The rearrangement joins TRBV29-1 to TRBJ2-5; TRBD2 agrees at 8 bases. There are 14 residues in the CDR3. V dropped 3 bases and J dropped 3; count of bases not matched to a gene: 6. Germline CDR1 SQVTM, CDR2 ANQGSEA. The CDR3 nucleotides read TGCAGCGTTGAGCCAGCGGGAGTGGAAGAGACCCAGTACTTC. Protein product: CSVEPAGVEETQYF. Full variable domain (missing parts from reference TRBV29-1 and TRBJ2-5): SAVISQKPSRDICQRGTSLTIQCQVDSQVTMMFWYRQQPGQSLTLIATANQGSEATYESGFVIDKFPISRPNLTFSTLTVSNMSPEDSSIYLCSVEPAGVEETQYFGPGTRLLVL.

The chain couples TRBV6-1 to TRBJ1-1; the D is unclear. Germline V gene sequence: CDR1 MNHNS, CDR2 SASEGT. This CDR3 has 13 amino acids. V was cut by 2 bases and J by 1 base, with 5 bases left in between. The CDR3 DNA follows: TGTGCCAGCAGTGAACGGGGGAACACTGAAGCTTTCTTT. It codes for CASSERGNTEAFF.

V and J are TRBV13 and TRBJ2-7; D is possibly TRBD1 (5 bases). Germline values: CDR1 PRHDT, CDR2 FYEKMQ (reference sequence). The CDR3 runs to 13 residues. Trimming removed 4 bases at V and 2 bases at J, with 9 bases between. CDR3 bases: TGTGCCAGCAGCTCGACAGAGGCCTACGAGCAGTACTTC. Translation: CASSSTEAYEQYF.

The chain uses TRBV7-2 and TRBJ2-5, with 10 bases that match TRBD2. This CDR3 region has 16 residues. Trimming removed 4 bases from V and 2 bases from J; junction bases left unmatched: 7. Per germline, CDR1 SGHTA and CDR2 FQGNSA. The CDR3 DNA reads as TGTGCCAGCAGCTGGGCCCCAGCGGGGGGGCAAGAGACCCAGTACTTC. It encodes CASSWAPAGGQETQYF. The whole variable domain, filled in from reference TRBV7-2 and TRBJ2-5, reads GAGVSQSPSNKVTEKGKDVELRCDPISGHTALYWYRQSLGQGLEFLIYFQGNSAPDKSGLPSDRFSAERTGGSVSTLTIQRTQQEDSAVYLCASSWAPAGGQETQYFGPGTRLLVL.

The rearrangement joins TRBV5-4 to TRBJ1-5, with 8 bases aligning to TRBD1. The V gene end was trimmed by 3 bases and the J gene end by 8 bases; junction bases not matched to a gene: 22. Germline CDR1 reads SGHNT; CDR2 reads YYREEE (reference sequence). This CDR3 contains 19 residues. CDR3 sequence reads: CASSWGPGQVGARSEPQHF. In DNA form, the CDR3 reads TGTGCCAGCAGCTGGGGGCCGGGACAGGTCGGGGCGCGAAGTGAGCCCCAGCATTTT.

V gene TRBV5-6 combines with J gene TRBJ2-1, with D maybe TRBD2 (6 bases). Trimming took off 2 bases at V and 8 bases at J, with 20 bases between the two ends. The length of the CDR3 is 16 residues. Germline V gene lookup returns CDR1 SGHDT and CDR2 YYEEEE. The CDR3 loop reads CASSFPNLGEVHEQFF. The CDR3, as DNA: TGTGCCAGCAGCTTCCCAAACCTGGGGGAGGTCCATGAGCAGTTCTTC. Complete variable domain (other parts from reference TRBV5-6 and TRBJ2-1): DAGVTQSPTHLIKTRGQQVTLRCSPKSGHDTVSWYQQALGQGPQFIFQYYEEEERQRGNFPDRFSGHQFPNYSSELNVNALLLGDSALYLCASSFPNLGEVHEQFFGPGTRLTVL.

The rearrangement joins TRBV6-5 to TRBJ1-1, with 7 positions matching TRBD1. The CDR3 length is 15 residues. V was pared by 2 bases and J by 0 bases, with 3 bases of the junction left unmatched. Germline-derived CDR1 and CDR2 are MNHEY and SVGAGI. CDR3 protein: CASSYGTAMNTEAFF. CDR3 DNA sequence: TGTGCCAGCAGTTACGGGACAGCGATGAACACTGAAGCTTTCTTT.

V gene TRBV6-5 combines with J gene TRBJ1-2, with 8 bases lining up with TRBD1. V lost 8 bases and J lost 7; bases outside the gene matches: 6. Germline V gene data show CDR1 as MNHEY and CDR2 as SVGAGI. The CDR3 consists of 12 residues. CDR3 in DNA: TGTGCCAGCGGTCCACAGGGGGGTGGCTACACCTTC. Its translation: CASGPQGGGYTF.

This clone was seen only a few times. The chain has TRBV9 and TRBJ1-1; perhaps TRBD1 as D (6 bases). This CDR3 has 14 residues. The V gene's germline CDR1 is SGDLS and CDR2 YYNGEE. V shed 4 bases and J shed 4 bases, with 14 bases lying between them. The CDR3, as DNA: TGTGCCAGCAGCCTCCGGACAGATCGCACTGAAGCTTTCTTT. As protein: CASSLRTDRTEAFF.

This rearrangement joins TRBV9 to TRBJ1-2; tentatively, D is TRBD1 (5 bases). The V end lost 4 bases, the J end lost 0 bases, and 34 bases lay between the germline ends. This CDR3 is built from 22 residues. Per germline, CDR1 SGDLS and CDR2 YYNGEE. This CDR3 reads CASSYPGGGLPPGREANYGYTF. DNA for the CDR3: TGTGCCAGCAGCTACCCTGGGGGGGGGTTGCCTCCCGGACGGGAAGCTAACTATGGCTACACCTTC.

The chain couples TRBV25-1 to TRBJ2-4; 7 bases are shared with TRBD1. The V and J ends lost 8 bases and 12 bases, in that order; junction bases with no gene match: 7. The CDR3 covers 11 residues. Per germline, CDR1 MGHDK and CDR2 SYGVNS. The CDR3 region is CASARTGTQYF. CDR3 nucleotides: TGTGCCAGCGCAAGGACAGGAACTCAGTACTTC.

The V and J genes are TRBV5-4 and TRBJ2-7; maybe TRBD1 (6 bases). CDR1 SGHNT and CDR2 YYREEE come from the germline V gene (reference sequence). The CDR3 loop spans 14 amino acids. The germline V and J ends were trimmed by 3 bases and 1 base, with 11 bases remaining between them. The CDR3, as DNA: TGTGCCAGCAGCTCTTCACAGGGTTCCTACGAGCAGTACTTC. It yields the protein CASSSSQGSYEQYF.

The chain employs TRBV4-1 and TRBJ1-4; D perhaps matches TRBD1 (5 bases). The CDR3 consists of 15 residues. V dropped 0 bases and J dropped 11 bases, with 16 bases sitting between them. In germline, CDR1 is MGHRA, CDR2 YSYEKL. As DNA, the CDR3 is TGCGCCAGCAGCCAAGATAAAGCAGGGAAGGGGAAACTGTTTTTT. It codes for CASSQDKAGKGKLFF.